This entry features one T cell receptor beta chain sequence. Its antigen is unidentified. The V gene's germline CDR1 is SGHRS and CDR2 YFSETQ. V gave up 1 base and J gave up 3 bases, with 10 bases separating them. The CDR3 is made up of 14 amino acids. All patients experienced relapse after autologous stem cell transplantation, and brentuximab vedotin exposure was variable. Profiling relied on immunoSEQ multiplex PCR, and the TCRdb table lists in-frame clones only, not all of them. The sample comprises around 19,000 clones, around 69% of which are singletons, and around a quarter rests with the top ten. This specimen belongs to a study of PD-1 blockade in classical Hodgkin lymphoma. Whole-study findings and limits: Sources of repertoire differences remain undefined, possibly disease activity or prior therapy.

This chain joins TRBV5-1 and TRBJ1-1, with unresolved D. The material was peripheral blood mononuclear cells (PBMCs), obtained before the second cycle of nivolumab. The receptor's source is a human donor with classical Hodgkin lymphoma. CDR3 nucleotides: TGCGCCAGCAGCTTGTTTAGTTTGGACACTGAAGCTTTCTTT. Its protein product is CASSLFSLDTEAFF.